The 27 T cell receptor beta chains reported below all come from one sample, sequenced in a study of T cell responses to AZD1222 COVID-19 vaccine. The protocol was immunoSEQ multiplex PCR, while the TCRdb copy is restricted to in-frame clones and leaves out a portion. The sample contains 150,000 or so clones, over 80% of which appear only once. Sequenced material: peripheral blood, taken 28 days after the second dose of the MenACWY control vaccine. The receptors originated from an adult who received the MenACWY meningococcal vaccine as a control.

To note about this clone: Other DNA variants within this sample encode the same CDR3. The V gene is TRBV28, the J gene TRBJ1-4; D unresolved. In germline, CDR1 is MDHEN, CDR2 SYDVKM. This CDR3 has 14 amino acids. Trimming shortened V by 2 bases and J by 6 bases, and 10 bases separated the two germline ends. The CDR3 reads CASSLRLGDEKLFF. CDR3 coding DNA: TGTGCCAGCAGTTTACGGTTGGGTGATGAAAAACTGTTTTTT.

The chain joins TRBV9 to TRBJ1-1; TRBD1 agrees at 7 bases. Germline V gives CDR1 SGDLS, CDR2 YYNGEE. The trim removed 4 bases at V and 4 bases at J, leaving 4 bases unmatched. The CDR3 totals 13 residues. For the CDR3, the DNA is TGTGCCAGCAGCCCCCAGGGGGGCACTGAAGCTTTCTTT. The encoded protein is CASSPQGGTEAFF.

This clone was counted once. CDR3 residues: CASQAGSYEQYF. The CDR3 region has the DNA TGTGCCAGCCAGGCGGGGAGTTACGAGCAGTACTTC. The chain combines TRBV25-1 with TRBJ2-7, with a possible D match to TRBD2 (6 bases). CDR3 length: 12 amino acids. V was pared by 8 bases and J by 4 bases, with 12 bases between. Per the germline V gene, CDR1 is MGHDK and CDR2 is SYGVNS.

The chain is built from TRBV9 and TRBJ1-1; no definite D call. The germline V gene encodes CDR1 SGDLS and CDR2 YYNGEE. This CDR3 is 18 amino acids long. The V end was cut by 0 bases, the J end by 3 bases, with 21 bases between. CDR3 sequence: CASSVDSRADTMDTEAFF. In DNA form, the CDR3 reads TGTGCCAGCAGCGTAGACTCCCGGGCGGATACCATGGACACTGAAGCTTTCTTT. Using reference TRBV9 and TRBJ1-1 for the parts outside the CDR3, the full variable domain is DSGVTQTPKHLITATGQRVTLRCSPRSGDLSVYWYQQSLDQGLQFLIQYYNGEERAKGNILERFSAQQFPDLHSELNLSSLELGDSALYFCASSVDSRADTMDTEAFFGQGTRLTVV.

The chain combines TRBV19 with TRBJ2-4; possible D gene TRBD2, 6 bases. V lost 7 bases to trimming and J lost 6 bases, with 19 bases between them. The germline V gene has CDR1 LNHDA and CDR2 SQIVND (reference sequence). The CDR3 has 15 amino acids. CDR3 residues: CASNPVGLGGNIQYF. In DNA, the CDR3 is TGTGCCAGTAACCCCGTGGGGCTCGGGGGAAACATTCAGTACTTC.

This chain connects TRBV28 to TRBJ2-6, with a tentative D call TRBD2 (6 bases). The length of the CDR3 is 15 residues. Trimming pared 1 base from V and 2 bases from J, leaving 6 bases between. Germline CDR1 and CDR2: MDHEN and SYDVKM. CDR3 sequence: CASSLSGAGANVLTF. CDR3 bases: TGTGCCAGCAGTTTATCGGGGGCTGGGGCCAACGTCCTGACTTTC.

The chain is built from TRBV5-6 and TRBJ1-1; D not certain. Germline CDR1 SGHDT, CDR2 YYEEEE. The V and J ends lost 1 base and 6 bases respectively, with 13 bases between them. The CDR3 covers 14 residues. The CDR3 DNA is TGTGCCAGCAGCTTGAGGGCGGGGAGGCCTGAAGCTTTCTTT. Translated: CASSLRAGRPEAFF.

The chain recombines TRBV9 with TRBJ2-3; the D gene is possibly TRBD1 (5 bases). Germline V gene data show CDR1 as SGDLS and CDR2 as YYNGEE. Trimming cost V 3 bases and J 4 bases, with 15 bases left between them. The CDR3 loop spans 15 amino acids. In nucleotides, the CDR3 is TGTGCCAGCAGCGGAGACTCAGGGTTTTCAGATACGCAGTATTTT. Translating it yields CASSGDSGFSDTQYF.

V and J are TRBV20-1 and TRBJ1-1; a possible D gene is TRBD1 (5 bases). V shed 3 bases and J shed 9 bases, with 11 bases lying between them. Germline V gene data show CDR1 as DFQATT and CDR2 as SNEGSKA (reference sequence). This CDR3 is built from 11 residues. CDR3 DNA: TGCAGTGCTAGTGGTCCGGGGCAAGCTTTCTTT. This translates into CSASGPGQAFF.

This chain joins TRBV18 and TRBJ2-7; the match to TRBD2 covers 10 bases. The germline V gene has CDR1 KGHSH and CDR2 LQKENI. V dropped 6 bases and J dropped 0; count of bases not matched to a gene: 2. CDR3 length: 14 amino acids. The CDR3 nucleotides are TGTGCCAGCTCTTCTAGCGGGAGCTCCTACGAGCAGTACTTC. Its protein product is CASSSSGSSYEQYF.

The rearrangement links TRBV28 to TRBJ1-2; 8 positions match TRBD1. The trim removed 5 bases at V and 8 bases at J, leaving 7 bases unmatched. This CDR3 spans 13 amino acids. Germline CDR1 is MDHEN and CDR2 is SYDVKM. The CDR3 DNA sequence: TGTGCCAGCAGTGGTACAGGGGGAGGGGGCTACACCTTC. Amino acid sequence: CASSGTGGGGYTF.

The V call is TRBV3-1 (or the pseudogene TRBV3-2), the J call TRBJ2-5, with D perhaps TRBD2 (5 bases). Trimming took off 0 bases at V and 3 bases at J, with 11 bases between the two ends. Per the germline V gene, CDR1 is LGHDT and CDR2 is YNNKEL (reference sequence). CDR3 size: 15 residues. As DNA, the CDR3 is TGTGCCAGCAGCCAAGAGAACCTCGGGGAAGAGACCCAGTACTTC. Translated, it gives CASSQENLGEETQYF.

This chain connects TRBV7-2 to TRBJ1-2; D possibly corresponds to TRBD1 (5 bases). The germline V gene has CDR1 SGHTA and CDR2 FQGNSA. The V and J ends lost 6 bases and 8 bases respectively, with 16 bases between them. The length of the CDR3 is 13 residues. The CDR3 protein is CASRPDSIRGYTF. The CDR3 coding sequence is TGTGCCAGCAGACCAGACAGCATACGAGGCTACACCTTC.

V gene TRBV3-1 (or the pseudogene TRBV3-2) combines with J gene TRBJ2-1; 10 bases agree with TRBD2. Germline V gene sequence: CDR1 LGHDT, CDR2 YNNKEL (reference sequence). The CDR3 covers 16 residues. V lost 10 bases, J lost 5 bases, and 14 bases stayed unmatched. The DNA for the CDR3 is TGTGCCACTTCCACCCTTCTAGCGGGAGATCACAATGAGCAGTTCTTC. Translated: CATSTLLAGDHNEQFF.

The J gene is TRBJ2-7, the V gene TRBV28, with D perhaps being TRBD1 or TRBD2 (5 bases each). Germline V gene lookup returns CDR1 MDHEN and CDR2 SYDVKM. The CDR3 contains 14 residues. Trimming took off 2 bases at V and 2 bases at J, with 10 bases between the two ends. The CDR3 DNA is TGTGCCAGCAGTTTAAGGGGACCCCCCTACGAGCAGTACTTC. This gives the protein CASSLRGPPYEQYF. The complete variable domain, with remaining parts taken from reference TRBV28 and TRBJ2-7, reads DVKVTQSSRYLVKRTGEKVFLECVQDMDHENMFWYRQDPGLGLRLIYFSYDVKMKEKGDIPEGYSVSREKKERFSLILESASTNQTSMYLCASSLRGPPYEQYFGPGTRLTVT.

The genes are TRBV18 and TRBJ2-1; D is uncertain. Germline values: CDR1 KGHSH, CDR2 LQKENI. CDR3 length: 15 amino acids. V lost 6 bases to trimming and J lost 5 bases, with 17 bases between them. CDR3 coding DNA: TGTGCCAGCTCGGATTTCCTGACCGGCCACAATGAGCAGTTCTTC. Its protein product is CASSDFLTGHNEQFF. The variable domain in full, with the rest retrieved from reference TRBV18 and TRBJ2-1, is NAGVMQNPRHLVRRRGQEARLRCSPMKGHSHVYWYRQLPEEGLKFMVYLQKENIIDESGMPKERFSAEFPKEGPSILRIQQVVRGDSAAYFCASSDFLTGHNEQFFGPGTRLTVL.

V is TRBV19 and J is TRBJ1-1, with TRBD1 identical over 9 bases. V was pared by 1 base and J by 5 bases, with 5 bases of the junction left unmatched. Per germline, CDR1 LNHDA and CDR2 SQIVND (reference sequence). This CDR3 region has 15 residues. As DNA, the CDR3 is TGTGCCAGTAGTATAGCACAGGGGGCTCGGACTGAAGCTTTCTTT. As protein: CASSIAQGARTEAFF.

This clone was counted once. J is TRBJ1-3 and V is TRBV29-1; D call uncertain. Trimming removed 0 bases at V and 3 bases at J, with 21 bases between. Per the germline V gene, CDR1 is SQVTM and CDR2 is ANQGSEA. The CDR3 spans 18 residues. In DNA, the CDR3 is TGCAGCGTTGAAGATAGCGTTAGGCCCCCGGGGAATGGAAACACCATATATTTT. Protein product: CSVEDSVRPPGNGNTIYF.

The chain couples TRBV12-3 or TRBV12-4 to TRBJ1-1, with D unclear. Trimming stripped 3 bases from V and 8 bases from J, with 7 bases between. This CDR3 region has 11 residues. CDR3 amino acids: CASSFVSEAFF. The CDR3 nucleotides read TGTGCCAGCAGTTTTGTGTCCGAAGCTTTCTTT.

This chain links TRBV30 with TRBJ1-5; no clear D gene. V lost 2 bases and J 0 bases, leaving 8 bases between the germline ends. The CDR3 is 14 amino acids. Germline-derived CDR1 and CDR2 are GTSNPN and SVGIG (reference sequence). CDR3 loop: CAWSPPDSNQPQHF. CDR3 nucleotide sequence: TGTGCCTGGAGTCCCCCCGATAGCAATCAGCCCCAGCATTTT.

The genes are TRBV2 and TRBJ2-7; TRBD2 matches 8 bases. With V trimmed by 6 bases and J by 0 bases, 4 bases remained unmatched. The germline V gene has CDR1 SNHLY and CDR2 FYNNEI. There are 14 residues in the CDR3. The CDR3 DNA sequence: TGTGCCAGCAGCGGACTAGCTGCCTCCTACGAGCAGTACTTC. It yields the protein CASSGLAASYEQYF.

The rearrangement joins TRBV6-4 to TRBJ2-7, with 8 positions matching TRBD2. J lost 0 bases, V lost 6 bases, and 10 bases had no gene match. The CDR3 is made up of 16 amino acids. The V gene's germline CDR1 is MRHNA and CDR2 SNTAGT. In nucleotides, the CDR3 is TGTGCCAGCAGCACCGGGAGGGGGGAAAGCTCCTACGAGCAGTACTTC. It specifies CASSTGRGESSYEQYF.

This chain joins TRBV15 and TRBJ2-5, with D hard to call. Looked up from germline, CDR1 is LNHNV and CDR2 is YYDKDF (reference sequence). This CDR3 has 12 amino acids. V dropped 1 base and J dropped 4 bases, with 4 bases sitting between them. CDR3 amino acids: CATSRGLETQYF. The DNA for the CDR3 is TGTGCCACCAGCAGAGGCCTAGAGACCCAGTACTTC.

The rearrangement links TRBV27 to TRBJ2-3; TRBD1 matches 7 bases. V trimming: 8 bases; J trimming: 2 bases; junction bases outside the gene matches: 22. Germline V CDR1 and CDR2: MNHEY, SMNVEV (reference sequence). This CDR3 is built from 19 residues. CDR3 protein: CASGTPLGQAPFDTDTQYF. The CDR3 DNA follows: TGTGCCAGCGGAACCCCTCTCGGACAGGCCCCATTCGACACAGATACGCAGTATTTT.

The chain recombines TRBV11-1 with TRBJ2-7; D is possibly TRBD2 (5 bases). The CDR3 covers 13 residues. V lost 5 bases to trimming and J lost 7 bases, with 15 bases between them. Germline V gene data show CDR1 as SGHAT and CDR2 as FQDESV (reference sequence). This chain's CDR3 is CASSNTLGGEQYF. DNA for the CDR3: TGTGCCAGCAGCAATACACTAGGCGGGGAGCAGTACTTC.

The chain couples TRBV7-8 to TRBJ1-2; 7 bases line up with TRBD1. This CDR3 contains 14 residues. Germline CDR1 is SGHVS and CDR2 is FQNEAQ. V shed 5 bases and J 4 bases; nucleotides not matched to a gene: 7. The DNA for the CDR3 is TGTGCCAGCAGCAGACAGACAGGGACCTATGGCTACACCTTC. This translates into CASSRQTGTYGYTF.

The chain has TRBV19 and TRBJ1-2; D uncertain. V was shortened by 7 bases and J by 8 bases, with 14 bases between the two germline ends. Germline CDR1 and CDR2: LNHDA and SQIVND (reference sequence). The CDR3 runs to 12 residues. The CDR3 region has the DNA TGTGCCAGTAAAAGCCCCCTGGGGGGCTACACCTTC. Amino acids: CASKSPLGGYTF.